The rows below give T cell receptor beta chains drawn from one sample of a study of T cells in Graves' hyperthyroidism and ophthalmopathy. From the multiplex PCR reads, TCRdb called clonotypes with MiXCR, one entry per CDR3 protein. This sample has 530,000 or so distinct CDR3 sequences, with around 42% found just once. Sequenced material: peripheral blood or thyroid tissue (not recorded which). Source of these receptors: a young woman with Graves' hyperthyroidism. Each CDR3 is given with its conserved first and last residue. D genes are given only for firm matches. The size entry is marked missing in some rows and otherwise reads once, few, many or a size class.

D	size	V	J	DNA	CDR3
NA	NA	TRBV9	TRBJ1-6	TGTGCCAGCAGCGTGGGAGCGGGAGGGGGTTCACCCCTCCACTTT	CASSVGAGGGSPLHF
TRBD1	NA	TRBV7-2	TRBJ1-2	TGTGCCAGCAGCTTAGCCGGACAGGGGGCTGGAGGCTACACCTTC	CASSLAGQGAGGYTF
TRBD2	few	TRBV19	TRBJ2-7	TGTGCCAGTAGTGCGGGGGAGGGGCTGAAATACGAGCAGTACTTC	CASSAGEGLKYEQYF
NA	many	TRBV6-2/TRBV6-3	TRBJ2-5	TGTGCCAGCAGTTATCCTGAGAGGTGGGAGACCCAGTACTTC	CASSYPERWETQYF
NA	many	TRBV7-9	TRBJ2-7	TGTGCCAGCAGCCCTCCCAGGGGGGGTTCCTACGAGCAGTACTTC	CASSPPRGGSYEQYF
TRBD1	NA	TRBV29-1	TRBJ2-7	TGCAGCGTTGAAGCTTTCCAGGGGGTACCGTATGAGCAGTACTTC	CSVEAFQGVPYEQYF
NA	once	TRBV29-1	TRBJ1-2	TGCAGCCCCCATGACACCCGCAATGAGGGCTACACCTTC	CSPHDTRNEGYTF
TRBD2	few	TRBV29-1	TRBJ2-7	TGCAGCGCCGCCGGGACTAGGGGAGACGAGCAGTACTTC	CSAAGTRGDEQYF
NA	NA	TRBV20-1	TRBJ1-6	TGCAGTGCCAGCACCGGCAGCCTGAGCTCCTATAATTCACCCCTCCACTTT	CSASTGSLSSYNSPLHF
NA	NA	TRBV12-3/TRBV12-4	TRBJ2-4	TGTGCCAGCAGTTTATTCGGGCCCGGGGACATTCAGTACTTC	CASSLFGPGDIQYF
TRBD2	NA	TRBV20-1	TRBJ2-1	TGCAGTGCCCCAACGGCGGGAGGGCTCGTATACAATGAGCAGTTCTTC	CSAPTAGGLVYNEQFF
NA	many	TRBV7-3	TRBJ1-1	TGTGCCAGCAGCCTTGACAGGTTGGACACTGAAGCTTTCTTT	CASSLDRLDTEAFF
NA	many	TRBV12-3/TRBV12-4	TRBJ2-7	TGTGCCAGCAGTTCCCCTTCTGGGTACGAGCAGTACTTC	CASSSPSGYEQYF
TRBD1	many	TRBV5-1	TRBJ2-7	TGCGCCAGGGGACAGACCTACGAGCAGTACTTC	CARGQTYEQYF
NA	NA	TRBV7-9	TRBJ2-1	TGTGCCAGCAGCCTGGACAGCCTAAGCTCCTACAATGAGCAGTTCTTC	CASSLDSLSSYNEQFF
NA	many	TRBV5-1	TRBJ1-1	TGCGCCAGCACCACCGACACACTGAACACTGAAGCTTTCTTT	CASTTDTLNTEAFF